Sequencing of this TCR beta chain was carried out in a study of OX40 agonist ivuxolimab in advanced cancers. V was cut by 4 bases and J by 1 base, with 15 bases left in between. This CDR3 spans 15 amino acids. Germline V CDR1 and CDR2: SGHRS, YFSETQ. This clone was detected only a few times. Generated by immunoSEQ multiplex PCR, the TCRdb table keeps only in-frame clones and is missing some. The sample records 5,500 to 7,000 clones, around 74% being singletons. The receptor comes from an adult with an advanced solid tumor such as melanoma, head and neck, liver or kidney cancer. The V call is TRBV5-1, the J call TRBJ2-7; D might be TRBD1 (6 bases). The material sequenced was CD4+ or CD8+ T cells sorted from blood, taken in a trial of the OX40 agonist ivuxolimab. This chain's CDR3 is CASSPEGTWSYEQYF. The CDR3 DNA reads TGCGCCAGCAGCCCCGAAGGGACATGGTCCTACGAGCAGTACTTC.